This TCR beta chain was sequenced for a study of T-cell reconstitution after alpha-beta-depleted transplantation in children. This clonotype was counted at least ten times. Looked up from germline, CDR1 is SGHRS and CDR2 is YFSETQ. The CDR3 length is 15 residues. Trimming cost V 4 bases and J 5 bases; bases outside gene matches: 6. Unique molecular identifiers were incorporated during preparation of the TCRbeta library. TCRdb ran MiXCR on the PCR reads and lists one entry per CDR3 protein. The table has 200,000 to 250,000 distinct CDR3 sequences, approximately 10% seen once. The sequencing here drew on PBMCs, taken before TCRalphabeta/CD19-depleted stem cell transplant. The chain employs TRBV5-1 and TRBJ1-4, with 9 bases aligning to TRBD1. The TCR comes from a child less than two years old with acute myeloid leukemia, due to receive a stem cell transplant. The CDR3 sequence: CASSDTDRGNEKLFF. The CDR3 coding sequence is TGCGCCAGCAGCGATACCGACAGGGGGAATGAAAAACTGTTTTTT.